The clone carrying this T cell receptor (delta chain) was recorded once. The sample originates from a study of gamma-delta T cells after stem cell transplantation. TCRdb called clones anew from the RT-PCR reads with CATT. The sample has approximately 2,500 delta-chain clones, less than 10% seen once. This TCR was recovered from a human donor. It is not recorded whose cells these are; they may come from a transplant donor. What was sequenced was gamma-delta T cells.

The chain's CDR3 is CALGGLLQNLAAPCRGTSSWDTRQMFF. The CDR3 bases are TGTGCTCTTGGGGGCCTACTTCAGAACCTTGCGGCCCCTTGCCGGGGGACTAGCTCCTGGGACACCCGACAGATGTTTTTC. The chain couples TRDV1 to TRDJ3, with D possibly matching TRDD3 (6 bases). V was pared by 4 bases and J by 0 bases, with 40 bases between. The CDR3 has 27 amino acids. The germline V gene encodes CDR1 TSWWSYY and CDR2 QGS.